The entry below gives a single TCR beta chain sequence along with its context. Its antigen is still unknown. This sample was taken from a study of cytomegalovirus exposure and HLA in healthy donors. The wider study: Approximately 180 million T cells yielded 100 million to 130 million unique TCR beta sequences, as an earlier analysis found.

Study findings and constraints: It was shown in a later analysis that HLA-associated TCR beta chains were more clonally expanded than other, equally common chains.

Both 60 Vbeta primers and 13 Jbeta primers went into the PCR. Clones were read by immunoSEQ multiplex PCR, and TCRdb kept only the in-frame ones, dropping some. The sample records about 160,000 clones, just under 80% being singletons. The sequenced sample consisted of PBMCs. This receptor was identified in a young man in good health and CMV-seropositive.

The CDR3 coding sequence is TGTGCCAGCAGCGCGAGAGCTAGCGGGAGGGCCTCAGACGAGCAGTACTTC. This encodes CASSARASGRASDEQYF. This chain links TRBV9 with TRBJ2-7, with TRBD2 identical over 12 bases. The CDR3 runs 17 residues. V lost 3 bases and J lost 5; bases outside the gene matches: 12. Germline V gives CDR1 SGDLS, CDR2 YYNGEE. Combining the CDR3 with reference TRBV9 and TRBJ2-7 gives the whole variable domain DSGVTQTPKHLITATGQRVTLRCSPRSGDLSVYWYQQSLDQGLQFLIQYYNGEERAKGNILERFSAQQFPDLHSELNLSSLELGDSALYFCASSARASGRASDEQYFGPGTRLTVT.